The clone carrying this T cell receptor beta chain appeared once. The record originates from a study of blood T cell repertoires in COVID-19. Germline CDR1 is SGHVS and CDR2 is FNYEAQ. Trimming took 0 bases from V and 3 from J, leaving 11 bases between them. The CDR3 extends over 16 amino acids. The data were produced by immunoSEQ multiplex PCR, yet TCRdb's version contains in-frame clones alone and is incomplete. The table records 85,000 to 95,000 clones, 80% to 90% of them present only once. This clonotype was sampled from a woman of 80 years or more with active COVID-19. The rearrangement uses TRBV7-6 and TRBJ2-2; D might be TRBD2 (6 bases). Sequencing was done on a sample of peripheral blood. In DNA form, the CDR3 reads TGTGCCAGCAGCTTAGCGCGGGGAGTGGACACCGGGGAGCTGTTTTTT. It translates to CASSLARGVDTGELFF.